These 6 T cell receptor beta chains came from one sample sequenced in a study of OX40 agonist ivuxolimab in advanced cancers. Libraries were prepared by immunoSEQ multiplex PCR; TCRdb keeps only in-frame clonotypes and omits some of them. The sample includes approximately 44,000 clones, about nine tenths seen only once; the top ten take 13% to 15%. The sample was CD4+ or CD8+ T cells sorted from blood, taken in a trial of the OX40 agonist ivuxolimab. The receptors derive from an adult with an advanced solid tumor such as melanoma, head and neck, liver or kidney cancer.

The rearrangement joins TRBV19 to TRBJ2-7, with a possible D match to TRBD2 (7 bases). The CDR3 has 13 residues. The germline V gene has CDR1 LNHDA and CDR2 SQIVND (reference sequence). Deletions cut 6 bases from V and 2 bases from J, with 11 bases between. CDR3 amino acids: CASSPGGTYEQYF. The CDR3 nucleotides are TGTGCCAGTAGCCCGGGGGGCACCTACGAGCAGTACTTC.

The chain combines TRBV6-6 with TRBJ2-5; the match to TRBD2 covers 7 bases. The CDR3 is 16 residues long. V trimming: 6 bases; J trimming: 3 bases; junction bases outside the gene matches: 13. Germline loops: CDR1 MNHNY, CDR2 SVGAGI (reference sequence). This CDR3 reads CASSLLVGGRKETQYF. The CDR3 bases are TGTGCCAGCAGCCTACTGGTTGGCGGGAGAAAAGAGACCCAGTACTTC.

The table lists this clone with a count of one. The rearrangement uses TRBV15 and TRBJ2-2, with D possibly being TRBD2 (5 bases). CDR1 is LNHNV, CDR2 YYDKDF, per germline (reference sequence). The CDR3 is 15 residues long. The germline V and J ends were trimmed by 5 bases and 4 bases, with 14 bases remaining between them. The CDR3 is CATSYRTRRTGELFF. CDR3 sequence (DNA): TGTGCCACCAGCTATCGGACTCGGCGCACCGGGGAGCTGTTTTTT.

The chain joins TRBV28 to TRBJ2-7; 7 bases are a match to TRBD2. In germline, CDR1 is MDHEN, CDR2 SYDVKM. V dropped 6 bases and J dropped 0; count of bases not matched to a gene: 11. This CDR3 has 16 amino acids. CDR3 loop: CASSPLLADSSYEQYF. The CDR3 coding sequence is TGTGCCAGCAGCCCCTTGCTAGCGGATAGCTCCTACGAGCAGTACTTC.

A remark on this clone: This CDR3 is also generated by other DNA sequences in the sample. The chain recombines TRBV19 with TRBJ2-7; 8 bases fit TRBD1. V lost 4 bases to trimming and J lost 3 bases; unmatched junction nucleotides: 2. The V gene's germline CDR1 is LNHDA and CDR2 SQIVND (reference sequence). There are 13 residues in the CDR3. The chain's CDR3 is CASSTGGSYEQYF. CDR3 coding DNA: TGTGCCAGTAGTACAGGGGGCAGCTACGAGCAGTACTTC. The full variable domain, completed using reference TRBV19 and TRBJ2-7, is DGGITQSPKYLFRKEGQNVTLSCEQNLNHDAMYWYRQDPGQGLRLIYYSQIVNDFQKGDIAEGYSVSREKKESFPLTVTSAQKNPTAFYLCASSTGGSYEQYFGPGTRLTVT.

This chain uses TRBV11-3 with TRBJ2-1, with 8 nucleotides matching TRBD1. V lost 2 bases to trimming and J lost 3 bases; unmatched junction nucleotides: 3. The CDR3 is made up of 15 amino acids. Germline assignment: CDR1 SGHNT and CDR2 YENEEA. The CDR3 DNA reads TGTGCCAGCAGCTTATCCGGGACAGGCTACAATGAGCAGTTCTTC. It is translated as CASSLSGTGYNEQFF.